This T cell receptor beta chain was documented in a study of CD8 T cells in ankylosing spondylitis. V was cut by 2 bases and J by 3 bases, with 12 bases left in between. CDR1 and CDR2 from the germline V gene are SGHNT and YYREEE (reference sequence). The CDR3 extends over 14 amino acids. In regard to this clonotype: The antigen is not known.

Library preparation for TCR beta used quantitative 5'-RACE with molecular barcodes. Using its own MiXCR run on the 5' RACE reads, TCRdb lists one record per CDR3 protein. The repertoire consists of about 360,000 distinct CDR3 sequences, with roughly 20% occurring once and the leading ten covering around 13%. General observations from the study: A TCR beta motif of 7 to 9 highly homologous variants seemed to mark ankylosing spondylitis blood. Disease-linked clones had a CD8+ phenotype and relatively low frequency in peripheral blood.

The TCR comes from a male donor with ankylosing spondylitis or in good health (not recorded which). The chain couples TRBV5-4 to TRBJ2-7; D is perhaps TRBD1 or TRBD2 (5 bases each). Sequencing was performed on blood, either unsorted or a sorted T cell fraction (not recorded which). The CDR3 nucleotides read TGTGCCAGCAGCTTCGAGGGGATTATCTACGAGCAGTACTTC. Its protein is CASSFEGIIYEQYF.